This TCR beta chain was observed in a study of cytomegalovirus exposure and HLA in healthy donors. The PCR was carried out with 60 Vbeta primers and 13 Jbeta primers. Using immunoSEQ multiplex PCR, the repertoire was profiled, and TCRdb retains in-frame clones only, with some absent. There are 150,000 or so clones in the sample; 65% to 80% occur only once, and 2.5% to 4% lies in the top ten. Per germline, CDR1 SGHAT and CDR2 FQNNGV. The CDR3 extends over 15 amino acids. V lost 4 bases and J 6 bases, leaving 16 bases between the germline ends. The chain employs TRBV11-2 and TRBJ2-1, with D possibly being TRBD2 (5 bases). The sequenced sample was PBMCs. This TCR was recovered from a woman aged 45-65 years in good health and CMV-seropositive. CDR3 DNA sequence: TGTGCCAGCAGCTCCCTCGCTAGCCGAGCCAATGAGCAGTTCTTC. Its translation is CASSSLASRANEQFF.